These T cell receptor beta chains were read from a single sample in a study of OX40 agonist ivuxolimab in advanced cancers. Sequenced by immunoSEQ multiplex PCR; TCRdb stores in-frame clones only, minus some. The sample records about 67,000 clones, 85% being singletons. The material sequenced was CD4+ or CD8+ T cells sorted from blood, taken in a trial of the OX40 agonist ivuxolimab. All receptors come from an adult with an advanced solid tumor such as melanoma, head and neck, liver or kidney cancer. Each CDR3 is given with its conserved first and last residue. The D gene is left open where the match is weak. The listing skips clone size in some rows; elsewhere it reads once, few, many or a size class.

CDR3 length: 11; clone size: few; J gene: TRBJ2-3; D gene: NA; V gene: TRBV7-2; CDR3 protein: CASSLMDTQYF; CDR3 DNA: TGTGCCAGCAGCTTAATGGATACGCAGTATTTT
CDR3 length: 16; clone size: NA; J gene: TRBJ2-5; D gene: TRBD2; V gene: TRBV5-1; CDR3 protein: CASSFQGLAGQETQYF; CDR3 DNA: TGCGCCAGCAGCTTCCAGGGACTAGCAGGGCAAGAGACCCAGTACTTC
CDR3 length: 17; clone size: NA; J gene: TRBJ2-2; D gene: NA; V gene: TRBV9; CDR3 protein: CASSVDIVGANTGELFF; CDR3 DNA: TGTGCCAGCAGCGTAGATATTGTAGGGGCGAACACCGGGGAGCTGTTTTTT
CDR3 length: 16; clone size: once; J gene: TRBJ2-2; D gene: TRBD1; V gene: TRBV30; CDR3 protein: CAWSGRDRGSTGELFF; CDR3 DNA: TGTGCCTGGAGTGGGCGGGACAGGGGATCCACCGGGGAGCTGTTTTTT
CDR3 length: 17; clone size: NA; J gene: TRBJ2-7; D gene: NA; V gene: TRBV7-2; CDR3 protein: CASSLEYGQTLSYEQYF; CDR3 DNA: TGTGCCAGCAGCTTAGAGTACGGACAGACATTATCCTACGAGCAGTACTTC
CDR3 length: 15; clone size: NA; J gene: TRBJ1-4; D gene: NA; V gene: TRBV30; CDR3 protein: CAWSSAGPGGEKLFF; CDR3 DNA: TGTGCCTGGAGTTCGGCGGGACCGGGCGGCGAAAAACTGTTTTTT
CDR3 length: 13; clone size: NA; J gene: TRBJ2-1; D gene: NA; V gene: TRBV29-1; CDR3 protein: CSVARGGYNEQFF; CDR3 DNA: TGCAGCGTTGCTAGGGGTGGGTACAATGAGCAGTTCTTC
CDR3 length: 18; clone size: once; J gene: TRBJ2-6; D gene: TRBD2; V gene: TRBV5-5; CDR3 protein: CASSPGTSARSGANVLTF; CDR3 DNA: TGTGCCAGCAGCCCGGGGACTAGCGCGCGGTCTGGGGCCAACGTCCTGACTTTC
CDR3 length: 15; clone size: NA; J gene: TRBJ1-4; D gene: NA; V gene: TRBV9; CDR3 protein: CASTQWGRSNEKLFF; CDR3 DNA: TGTGCCAGCACACAATGGGGGCGTTCCAATGAAAAACTGTTTTTT
CDR3 length: 12; clone size: NA; J gene: TRBJ1-5; D gene: NA; V gene: TRBV28; CDR3 protein: CASTWGNQPQHF; CDR3 DNA: TGTGCCAGCACCTGGGGGAATCAGCCCCAGCATTTT
CDR3 length: 19; clone size: NA; J gene: TRBJ2-7; D gene: TRBD1; V gene: TRBV27; CDR3 protein: CASSPGYRGRKVSSYEQYF; CDR3 DNA: TGTGCCAGCAGCCCGGGTTACAGGGGGCGGAAGGTTAGCTCCTACGAGCAGTACTTC
CDR3 length: 16; clone size: NA; J gene: TRBJ1-3; D gene: NA; V gene: TRBV18; CDR3 protein: CASSPGSGTSGNTIYF; CDR3 DNA: TGTGCCAGCTCACCAGGTTCGGGGACCTCTGGAAACACCATATATTTT
CDR3 length: 15; clone size: NA; J gene: TRBJ2-1; D gene: TRBD2; V gene: TRBV7-7; CDR3 protein: CASSLGLAENNEQFF; CDR3 DNA: TGTGCTAGCAGCTTAGGGCTAGCGGAGAACAATGAGCAGTTCTTC
CDR3 length: 14; clone size: NA; J gene: TRBJ2-3; D gene: NA; V gene: TRBV5-1; CDR3 protein: CASSWGDSTDTQYF; CDR3 DNA: TGCGCCAGCAGCTGGGGGGACAGCACGGATACGCAGTATTTT
CDR3 length: 14; clone size: few; J gene: TRBJ1-2; D gene: NA; V gene: TRBV7-9; CDR3 protein: CASSAQSVGYGYTF; CDR3 DNA: TGTGCCAGCAGCGCGCAATCAGTAGGTTATGGCTACACCTTC
CDR3 length: 14; clone size: once; J gene: TRBJ2-5; D gene: NA; V gene: TRBV21-1; CDR3 protein: CASSSRGGQETQYF; CDR3 DNA: TGTGCCAGCAGCAGCCGTGGGGGGCAAGAGACCCAGTACTTC
CDR3 length: 16; clone size: NA; J gene: TRBJ1-6; D gene: NA; V gene: TRBV11-2; CDR3 protein: CASSLDRSGWNSPLHF; CDR3 DNA: TGTGCCAGCAGCTTAGATAGGTCAGGGTGGAATTCACCCCTCCACTTT
CDR3 length: 11; clone size: NA; J gene: TRBJ1-1; D gene: NA; V gene: TRBV28; CDR3 protein: CASSFSTEAFF; CDR3 DNA: TGTGCCAGCAGTTTCAGCACTGAAGCTTTCTTT
CDR3 length: 16; clone size: NA; J gene: TRBJ2-4; D gene: TRBD2; V gene: TRBV10-3; CDR3 protein: CAIGTSGRQDKNIQYF; CDR3 DNA: TGTGCCATAGGGACTAGCGGGAGGCAAGACAAAAACATTCAGTACTTC
CDR3 length: 13; clone size: NA; J gene: TRBJ2-1; D gene: TRBD2; V gene: TRBV12-5; CDR3 protein: CASGYGGADEQFF; CDR3 DNA: TGTGCTAGTGGTTACGGGGGGGCCGATGAGCAGTTCTTC
CDR3 length: 14; clone size: NA; J gene: TRBJ1-2; D gene: TRBD1; V gene: TRBV6-6; CDR3 protein: CASSDRQGGYGYTF; CDR3 DNA: TGTGCCAGCAGTGACCGACAGGGAGGGTATGGCTACACCTTC
CDR3 length: 15; clone size: NA; J gene: TRBJ2-3; D gene: TRBD2; V gene: TRBV2; CDR3 protein: CASSVAGVITDTQYF; CDR3 DNA: TGTGCCAGCAGTGTAGCGGGGGTGATCACAGATACGCAGTATTTT
CDR3 length: 15; clone size: NA; J gene: TRBJ2-7; D gene: TRBD2; V gene: TRBV5-4; CDR3 protein: CASSPTGTSLREQYF; CDR3 DNA: TGTGCCAGCAGCCCAACCGGGACTAGTCTCCGCGAGCAGTACTTC
CDR3 length: 15; clone size: few; J gene: TRBJ2-3; D gene: NA; V gene: TRBV5-5; CDR3 protein: CASSRSSTGTDTQYF; CDR3 DNA: TGTGCCAGCAGCCGTTCGTCGACAGGCACAGATACGCAGTATTTT
CDR3 length: 13; clone size: NA; J gene: TRBJ2-7; D gene: TRBD1; V gene: TRBV2; CDR3 protein: CASSEGRRGQQYF; CDR3 DNA: TGTGCCAGCAGTGAAGGTCGCAGGGGGCAGCAGTACTTC
CDR3 length: 16; clone size: NA; J gene: TRBJ1-4; D gene: NA; V gene: TRBV2; CDR3 protein: CASRARGGAIGEKLFF; CDR3 DNA: TGTGCCAGCAGGGCGCGGGGGGGCGCGATAGGAGAAAAACTGTTTTTT
CDR3 length: 15; clone size: NA; J gene: TRBJ2-1; D gene: NA; V gene: TRBV19; CDR3 protein: CASSGTDWPNNEQFF; CDR3 DNA: TGTGCCAGTAGTGGGACCGATTGGCCAAACAATGAGCAGTTCTTC
CDR3 length: 15; clone size: NA; J gene: TRBJ1-2; D gene: TRBD1; V gene: TRBV5-1; CDR3 protein: CASSLEGAPRFGYTF; CDR3 DNA: TGCGCCAGCAGCTTGGAGGGGGCCCCACGATTTGGCTACACCTTC
CDR3 length: 14; clone size: NA; J gene: TRBJ2-3; D gene: NA; V gene: TRBV9; CDR3 protein: CASSPRTAGDTQYF; CDR3 DNA: TGTGCCAGCAGCCCCCGGACAGCAGGAGATACGCAGTATTTT
CDR3 length: 17; clone size: NA; J gene: TRBJ2-7; D gene: TRBD1; V gene: TRBV11-2; CDR3 protein: CASSTRDRGPISYEQYF; CDR3 DNA: TGTGCCAGCAGCACCCGGGACAGGGGGCCAATCTCCTACGAGCAGTACTTC
CDR3 length: 16; clone size: NA; J gene: TRBJ2-1; D gene: TRBD1; V gene: TRBV7-2; CDR3 protein: CASSSIGQGSYNEQFF; CDR3 DNA: TGTGCCAGCAGCTCCATAGGACAGGGATCCTACAATGAGCAGTTCTTC
CDR3 length: 15; clone size: NA; J gene: TRBJ2-3; D gene: NA; V gene: TRBV7-8; CDR3 protein: CASSSSALRGDTQYF; CDR3 DNA: TGTGCCAGCAGCTCTAGCGCTTTGAGGGGAGATACGCAGTATTTT
CDR3 length: 15; clone size: NA; J gene: TRBJ2-1; D gene: TRBD2; V gene: TRBV18; CDR3 protein: CASSPGTSGPWEQFF; CDR3 DNA: TGTGCCAGCTCACCCGGGACTAGCGGTCCCTGGGAGCAGTTCTTC
CDR3 length: 15; clone size: NA; J gene: TRBJ2-3; D gene: TRBD2; V gene: TRBV2; CDR3 protein: CASRFAGGSTDTQYF; CDR3 DNA: TGTGCCAGCAGGTTTGCGGGGGGGTCCACAGATACGCAGTATTTT
CDR3 length: 16; clone size: NA; J gene: TRBJ1-1; D gene: NA; V gene: TRBV6-5; CDR3 protein: CASSYSSARGNTEAFF; CDR3 DNA: TGTGCCAGCAGTTACTCGAGCGCCAGGGGGAACACTGAAGCTTTCTTT
CDR3 length: 13; clone size: NA; J gene: TRBJ1-5; D gene: TRBD1; V gene: TRBV7-2; CDR3 protein: CASSKQGDQPQHF; CDR3 DNA: TGTGCCAGCAGCAAACAGGGGGATCAGCCCCAGCATTTT
CDR3 length: 16; clone size: few; J gene: TRBJ2-7; D gene: TRBD2; V gene: TRBV28; CDR3 protein: CASSSPSGNTPYEQYF; CDR3 DNA: TGTGCCAGCAGTTCACCAAGCGGGAACACGCCCTACGAGCAGTACTTC
CDR3 length: 13; clone size: NA; J gene: TRBJ2-7; D gene: NA; V gene: TRBV18; CDR3 protein: CASSEAFSYEQYF; CDR3 DNA: TGTGCCAGCTCAGAGGCGTTCTCCTACGAGCAGTACTTC
CDR3 length: 14; clone size: few; J gene: TRBJ2-7; D gene: NA; V gene: TRBV4-2; CDR3 protein: CASSHREGAYEQYF; CDR3 DNA: TGTGCCAGCAGCCATCGTGAAGGGGCCTACGAGCAGTACTTC
CDR3 length: 14; clone size: NA; J gene: TRBJ2-5; D gene: TRBD1; V gene: TRBV6-1; CDR3 protein: CASTTGTGKETQYF; CDR3 DNA: TGTGCCAGCACGACCGGGACAGGTAAAGAGACCCAGTACTTC
CDR3 length: 14; clone size: NA; J gene: TRBJ2-5; D gene: TRBD1; V gene: TRBV6-1; CDR3 protein: CASSVDRGQETQYF; CDR3 DNA: TGTGCCAGCAGTGTGGACAGGGGGCAGGAGACCCAGTACTTC
CDR3 length: 13; clone size: NA; J gene: TRBJ1-1; D gene: TRBD1; V gene: TRBV9; CDR3 protein: CASSATGEAEAFF; CDR3 DNA: TGTGCCAGCAGCGCGACAGGGGAGGCTGAAGCTTTCTTT